The entry that follows covers one TCR beta chain sequence. The data stem from a study of cytomegalovirus exposure and HLA in healthy donors. Primers: 60 Vbeta forward and 13 Jbeta reverse. Here immunoSEQ multiplex PCR was the method, and the copy in TCRdb shows in-frame clones only, minus some. The table shows around 140,000 clones, with roughly 80% occurring only once. V lost 6 bases and J lost 10; bases outside the gene matches: 8. This CDR3 is 14 amino acids long. Looked up from germline, CDR1 is MDHEN and CDR2 is SYDVKM. Sequenced: PBMCs. The sequence was collected from a woman aged 60 to 75 in good health and CMV-seronegative. This chain links TRBV28 with TRBJ1-6; 8 bases are a match to TRBD1. CDR3 DNA sequence: TGTGCCAGCAGACTCGGACAGGGACGGTCACCCCTCCACTTT. Its translation is CASRLGQGRSPLHF.